This TCR beta chain was recovered during a study of blood T cell repertoires in COVID-19. Study-wide background: Sites in the United States, Italy and Spain provided acute and convalescent COVID-19 samples.

CDR3 length: 14 residues. V lost 3 bases, J lost 2 bases, and 11 bases lay in between. The germline gives CDR1 SNHLY, CDR2 FYNNEI. Under the authors' procedure: Amplification with reference gene primers provided the estimates of nucleated cell counts. TCRdb's table, derived via immunoSEQ multiplex PCR, lists solely in-frame clones and lacks some. The V and J calls and clone size were taken over from that table, and D and trimming were inferred from the DNA. The table has about 220,000 clones, around 84% seen once. J is TRBJ2-7 and V is TRBV2; D is unclear. The source of this sequence is a human donor in a cohort sampled during active COVID-19. The sample taken for sequencing was peripheral blood. The CDR3 coding sequence is TGTGCCAGCAGTGAGCAGTCTCCTCCCTACGAGCAGTACTTC. Translated, it gives CASSEQSPPYEQYF.